The rows below give T cell receptor beta chains drawn from one sample of a study of T-cell memory formation after mild COVID-19. TCRdb reprocessed the 5' RACE reads with MiXCR, giving one entry per CDR3 protein. The sample lists 350,000 to 500,000 distinct CDR3 sequences; 20% to 25% were seen once. The sequenced material came from PBMCs or a T cell subset sorted from them (not recorded which). The receptors stem from an adult woman who had mild COVID-19 (a few samples of this study predate the infection). Cell type and time point are not known. CDR3s include the opening cysteine and the closing phenylalanine or tryptophan. A D gene is named only where the DNA matches it firmly. Not all rows give a size; the values are once, few, many and, for expanded clones, a class.

clone_size,v_call,j_call,d_call,cdr3_aa,cdr3_nt
.,TRBV29-1,TRBJ2-3,.,CSGAHPTTDTQYF,TGCAGCGGAGCTCACCCAACAACAGATACGCAGTATTTT
.,TRBV5-5,TRBJ2-7,TRBD2,CASSSALGTSSYEQYF,TGTGCCAGCAGCTCCGCGCTCGGGACTAGCTCCTACGAGCAGTACTTC
few,TRBV6-1,TRBJ1-1,.,CASSERGGDEAFF,TGTGCCAGCAGTGAAAGGGGAGGGGATGAAGCTTTCTTT
.,TRBV5-1,TRBJ2-7,.,CASSLGPTGLSYEQYF,TGCGCCAGCAGCTTGGGACCGACAGGCCTCTCCTACGAGCAGTACTTC
.,TRBV6-5,TRBJ2-5,TRBD2,CASSSILAGKETQYF,TGTGCCAGCAGTTCGATACTAGCGGGAAAAGAGACCCAGTACTTC
.,TRBV7-9,TRBJ1-2,.,CASSLEQGLGYTF,TGTGCCAGCAGCTTAGAGCAGGGTCTCGGCTACACCTTC
.,TRBV4-1,TRBJ1-4,.,CASSQDQGGGEKLFF,TGCGCCAGCAGCCAAGATCAGGGAGGCGGCGAAAAACTGTTTTTT
few,TRBV20-1,TRBJ2-5,.,CSARVAWATETQYF,TGCAGTGCTAGAGTGGCGTGGGCTACAGAGACCCAGTACTTC
few,TRBV24-1,TRBJ2-3,.,CATSVGSFTDTQYF,TGTGCCACCAGCGTGGGCAGCTTCACAGATACGCAGTATTTT
.,TRBV20-1,TRBJ1-2,.,CSASFPEGTYGYTF,TGCAGTGCTAGCTTCCCGGAGGGTACCTATGGCTACACCTTC
.,TRBV4-1,TRBJ2-7,.,CASSQRGRGGREAYEQYF,TGCGCCAGCAGCCAAAGGGGCCGGGGCGGAAGGGAAGCCTACGAGCAGTACTTC
.,TRBV30,TRBJ2-7,.,CAWGGGWYEQYF,TGTGCCTGGGGAGGTGGCTGGTACGAGCAGTACTTC
.,TRBV7-2,TRBJ2-3,TRBD2,CASSPGTSWGGTQYF,TGTGCCAGCAGCCCAGGGACTAGCTGGGGAGGTACGCAGTATTTT